This T cell receptor (beta chain) originates from a study of vaccination effects on CD4 cells after COVID-19. As for the study in general: A median of 72 days separated the second dose and sampling. Findings and limits, study-wide: Both infection-induced and vaccine-induced clones contracted markedly at late post-vaccination timepoints.

The table came from immunoSEQ multiplex PCR; TCRdb's copy has only in-frame clones and leaves some out. The sample contains fewer than 90,000 clones, roughly 80% of which appear only once. Expansion with viral peptide pools was applied to antigen-specific CD4+ T cells by the ViraFEST assay prior to sequencing. Subsequent to roughly 10 days of culture, CD4+ T cells were isolated. Participants received two doses of either the BNT162b2 or mRNA-1273 vaccine. V shed 5 bases, J shed 5 bases, and the junction held 8 bases outside the gene matches. CDR3 length: 15 amino acids. Germline values: CDR1 MNHNY, CDR2 SVGAGI (reference sequence). Details on this clone: Its target is unknown.

Sample: CD4+ T cells from PBMCs cultured with HCoV-OC43 spike peptides, taken after COVID-19 vaccination. Subset indicated: HCoV-OC43 spike overlapping peptide pool stimulation. This receptor was identified in a human donor who received a COVID-19 vaccine. The chain is built from TRBV6-6 and TRBJ2-5; TRBD1 matches 10 bases. CDR3 sequence: CASSHDRGPGETQYF. The CDR3 nucleotides are TGTGCCAGCAGTCACGACAGGGGGCCTGGTGAGACCCAGTACTTC.